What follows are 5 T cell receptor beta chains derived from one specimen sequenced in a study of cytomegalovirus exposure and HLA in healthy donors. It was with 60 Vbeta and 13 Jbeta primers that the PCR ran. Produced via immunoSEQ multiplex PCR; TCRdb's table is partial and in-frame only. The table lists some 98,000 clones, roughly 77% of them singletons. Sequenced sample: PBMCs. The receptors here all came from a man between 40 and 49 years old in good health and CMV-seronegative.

The CDR3 sequence is CASSESGGDYEQYF. The CDR3 DNA follows: TGTGCCAGCAGCGAAAGCGGGGGAGACTACGAGCAGTACTTC. The J gene is TRBJ2-7, the V gene TRBV9, with 8 positions matching TRBD2. The V and J ends lost 3 bases and 3 bases, in that order; junction bases with no gene match: 5. This CDR3 is built from 14 residues. Germline V gene lookup returns CDR1 SGDLS and CDR2 YYNGEE.

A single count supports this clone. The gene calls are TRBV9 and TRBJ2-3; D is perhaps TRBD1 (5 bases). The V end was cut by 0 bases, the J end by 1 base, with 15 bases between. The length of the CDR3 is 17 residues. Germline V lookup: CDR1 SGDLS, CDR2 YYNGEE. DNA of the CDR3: TGTGCCAGCAGCGTAGTAGGGGCCCTCGGCGGCACAGATACGCAGTATTTT. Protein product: CASSVVGALGGTDTQYF.

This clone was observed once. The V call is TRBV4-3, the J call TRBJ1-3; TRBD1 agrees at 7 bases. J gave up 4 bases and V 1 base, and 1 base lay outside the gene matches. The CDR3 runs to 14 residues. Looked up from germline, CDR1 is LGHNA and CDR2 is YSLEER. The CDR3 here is CASSQGTGGNTIYF. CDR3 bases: TGCGCCAGCAGCCAAGGGACAGGAGGAAACACCATATATTTT.

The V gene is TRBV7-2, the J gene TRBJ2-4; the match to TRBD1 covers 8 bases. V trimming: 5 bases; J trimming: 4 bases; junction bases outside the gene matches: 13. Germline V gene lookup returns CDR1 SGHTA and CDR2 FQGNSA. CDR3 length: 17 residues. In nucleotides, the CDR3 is TGTGCCAGCAGCCAACACTCGGGACAGGTGGGGAAAAACATTCAGTACTTC. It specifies CASSQHSGQVGKNIQYF.

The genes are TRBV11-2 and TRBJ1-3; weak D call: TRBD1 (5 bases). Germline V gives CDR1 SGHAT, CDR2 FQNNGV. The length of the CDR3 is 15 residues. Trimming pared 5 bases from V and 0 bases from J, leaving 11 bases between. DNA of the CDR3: TGTGCCAGCAGCCCAGGGCCCGCCTCTGGAAACACCATATATTTT. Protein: CASSPGPASGNTIYF.